This T cell receptor (beta chain) was observed in a study of T cell changes during pregnancy in multiple sclerosis. Sequencing used immunoSEQ multiplex PCR; TCRdb keeps in-frame clones, though not all of them. Among approximately 41,000 clones listed, nearly 90% were seen once. Germline loops: CDR1 SGHTA, CDR2 FQGNSA. CDR3 size: 14 residues. The trim removed 5 bases at V and 2 bases at J, leaving 1 base unmatched. The rearrangement joins TRBV7-2 to TRBJ2-3; 10 bases fit TRBD1. The clonotype comes from a female donor with multiple sclerosis, enrolled in a pregnancy study. The sample here was CD4+ T cells from peripheral blood mononuclear cells, taken in the second trimester of pregnancy. CDR3 nucleotide sequence: TGTGCCAGCAGCAGACAGGGGGCCACAGATACGCAGTATTTT. Its protein product is CASSRQGATDTQYF.